The 5 T cell receptor beta chains presented below share a single source sample, sequenced in a study of OX40 agonist ivuxolimab in advanced cancers. Clones were sequenced by immunoSEQ multiplex PCR, and TCRdb holds only the in-frame ones, with some missing. There are nearly 65,000 clones in the sample; roughly nine tenths occur only once, and around 4% lies in the top ten. The sequenced sample was CD4+ or CD8+ T cells sorted from blood, obtained in a trial of the OX40 agonist ivuxolimab. These receptors all stem from an adult with an advanced solid tumor such as melanoma, head and neck, liver or kidney cancer.

This chain links TRBV5-6 with TRBJ2-7, with D perhaps TRBD1 (6 bases). Germline loops: CDR1 SGHDT, CDR2 YYEEEE. The CDR3 has 12 amino acids. V gave up 4 bases and J gave up 6 bases, with 11 bases separating them. CDR3 nucleotides: TGTGCCAGCAGCCAGTCAGGGGTCGAGCAGTACGTC. It is translated as CASSQSGVEQYV.

The gene calls are TRBV27 and TRBJ1-1; D gene unclear. V lost 0 bases to trimming and J lost 1 base, with 12 bases between them. Germline CDR1 reads MNHEY; CDR2 reads SMNVEV (reference sequence). This CDR3 comprises 16 residues. In DNA, the CDR3 is TGTGCCAGCAGTTTATCGTGGGTGCGGGGGAACACTGAAGCTTTCTTT. Encoded protein: CASSLSWVRGNTEAFF.

The rearrangement uses TRBV11-2 and TRBJ2-7; D ambiguous. The V end was cut by 3 bases, the J end by 3 bases, with 9 bases between. CDR3 length: 13 amino acids. The V gene's germline CDR1 is SGHAT and CDR2 FQNNGV. CDR3 in DNA: TGTGCCAGCAGCTTCGGGCGGAGCTACGAGCAGTACGTC. Translating it yields CASSFGRSYEQYV.

The chain is built from TRBV27 and TRBJ2-7, with a weak D call TRBD1 (9 bases). The ends were cut back, 6 bases at V and 3 bases at J, with 21 bases in the middle. Per the germline V gene, CDR1 is MNHEY and CDR2 is SMNVEV (reference sequence). The CDR3 is made up of 16 amino acids. CDR3 protein: CASSLGVAGQGYEQYF. The CDR3 coding sequence is TGTGCCAGCAGCCTAGGGGTAGCGGGACAGGGCTACGAGCAGTACTTC.

As to this clone: The sample carries other DNA sequences with the same CDR3. J is TRBJ1-5 and V is TRBV27, with 7 bases that match TRBD1. The CDR3 totals 14 residues. CDR1 MNHEY and CDR2 SMNVEV come from the germline V gene (reference sequence). J was trimmed by 3 bases and V by 6 bases; bases with no gene match: 5. The CDR3 DNA reads as TGTGCCAGCAGAAAAGGGGGCCCCAATCAGCCCCAGCATTTT. The encoded protein is CASRKGGPNQPQHF.